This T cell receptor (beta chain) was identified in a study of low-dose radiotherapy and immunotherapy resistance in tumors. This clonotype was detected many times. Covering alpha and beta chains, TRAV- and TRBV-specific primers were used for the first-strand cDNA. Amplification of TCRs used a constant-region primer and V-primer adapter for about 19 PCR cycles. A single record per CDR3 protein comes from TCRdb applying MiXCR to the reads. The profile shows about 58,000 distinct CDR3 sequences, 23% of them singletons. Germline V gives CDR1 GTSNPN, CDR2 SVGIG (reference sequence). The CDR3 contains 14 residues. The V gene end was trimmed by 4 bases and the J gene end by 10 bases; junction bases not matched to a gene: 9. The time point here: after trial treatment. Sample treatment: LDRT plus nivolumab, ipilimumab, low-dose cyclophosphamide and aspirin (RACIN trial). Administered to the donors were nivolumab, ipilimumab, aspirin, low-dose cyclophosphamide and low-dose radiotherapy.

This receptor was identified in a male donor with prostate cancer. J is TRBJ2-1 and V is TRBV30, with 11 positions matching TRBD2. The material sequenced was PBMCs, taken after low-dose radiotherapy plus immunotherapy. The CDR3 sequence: CAWKTLAGGSEQFF. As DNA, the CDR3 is TGTGCCTGGAAAACTCTAGCGGGAGGTTCGGAGCAGTTCTTC.